The sequence of this T cell receptor beta chain was determined in a study of T-cell reconstitution after alpha-beta-depleted transplantation in children. Ten or more counts support this clonotype. Germline V CDR1 and CDR2: SEHNR, FQNEAQ (reference sequence). The CDR3 extends over 12 amino acids. Trimming cost V 1 base and J 7 bases, with 7 bases left between them. Construction of the TCRbeta library involved unique molecular identifiers. Each CDR3 protein gets one entry after TCRdb re-called the PCR reads with MiXCR. This table has roughly 100,000 distinct CDR3 sequences, 7% to 10% appearing once. The TCR originated in a human donor who donated a stem cell graft to a child with congenital amegakaryocytic thrombocytopenia. The genes are TRBV7-9 and TRBJ1-2; D is undetermined. The sequences come from PBMCs from the stem cell graft donor, collected from the stem cell graft. CDR3 in DNA: TGTGCCAGCAGCTTAGGCAGGTCTGGCTACACCTTC. Translating gives CASSLGRSGYTF.